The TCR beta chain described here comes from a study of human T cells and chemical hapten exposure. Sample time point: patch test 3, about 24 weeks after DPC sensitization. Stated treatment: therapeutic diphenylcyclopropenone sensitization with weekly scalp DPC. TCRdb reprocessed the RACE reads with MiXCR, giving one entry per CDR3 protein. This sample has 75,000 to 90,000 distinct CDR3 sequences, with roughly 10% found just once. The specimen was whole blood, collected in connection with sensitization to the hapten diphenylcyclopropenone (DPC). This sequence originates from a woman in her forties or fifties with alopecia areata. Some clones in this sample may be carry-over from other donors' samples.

Here the CDR3 reads CASSSDRGVLDEQYF. DNA of the CDR3: TGTGCCAGCAGCTCCGACAGGGGAGTTTTGGACGAGCAGTACTTC. This chain uses TRBV7-2 with TRBJ2-7; TRBD1 agrees at 8 bases. Germline V lookup: CDR1 SGHTA, CDR2 FQGNSA. This CDR3 has 15 amino acids. Unmatched junction bases numbered 10, after V lost 4 bases and J lost 5 bases.